A selection of T cell receptor beta chains follows, all from one sample in a study of control samples from healthy donors and cancer patients. Profiled with immunoSEQ multiplex PCR; TCRdb holds only in-frame clones, not every one. The sample records roughly 48,000 clones, approximately 90% being singletons. Sequenced: PBMCs. The receptors derive from a woman aged 40 to 55 with head and neck cancer. The CDR3 runs from the conserved cysteine through the conserved F or W. The order of the fields is CDR3 protein, CDR3 DNA, J gene, V gene, D gene, clone size. D genes are given only for firm matches. Size values are once, few and many counts, or a class for expanded clones, and some rows have none.

CDR3: CASSDRLGGTDTQYF
DNA: TGTGCCAGCAGTGACCGACTAGGAGGCACAGATACGCAGTATTTT
J: TRBJ2-3
V: TRBV2
D: -
size: -

CDR3: CASSRFRGAGTDTQYF
DNA: TGTGCCAGCAGCCGCTTTCGAGGGGCGGGTACAGATACGCAGTATTTT
J: TRBJ2-3
V: TRBV14
D: -
size: -

CDR3: CASSESRATNQPQHF
DNA: TGTGCCAGCAGTGAAAGCAGGGCGACAAATCAGCCCCAGCATTTT
J: TRBJ1-5
V: TRBV6-1
D: -
size: -

CDR3: CASNRDQETQYF
DNA: TGTGCCAGCAATAGGGACCAAGAGACCCAGTACTTC
J: TRBJ2-5
V: TRBV2
D: -
size: once

CDR3: CASSKARHTEAFF
DNA: TGTGCCAGCAGCAAAGCGCGGCACACTGAAGCTTTCTTT
J: TRBJ1-1
V: TRBV21-1
D: -
size: -

CDR3: CASSVGGPGTDTQYF
DNA: TGTGCCAGCAGCGTAGGAGGGCCAGGCACAGATACGCAGTATTTT
J: TRBJ2-3
V: TRBV9
D: -
size: -

CDR3: CASSYDWAGGYTF
DNA: TGTGCCAGCAGTTACGACTGGGCGGGAGGCTACACCTTC
J: TRBJ1-2
V: TRBV6-6
D: -
size: -

CDR3: CASSYSGQGLSEQFF
DNA: TGTGCCAGCAGTTATTCGGGACAGGGACTTTCTGAGCAGTTCTTC
J: TRBJ2-1
V: TRBV6-5
D: TRBD1
size: -

CDR3: CASSLFTSGSYEQYF
DNA: TGTGCCAGCAGTTTATTTACTAGCGGGAGTTACGAGCAGTACTTC
J: TRBJ2-7
V: TRBV28
D: TRBD2
size: -

CDR3: CASSYRASGRQTQYF
DNA: TGTGCCAGCAGTTACAGGGCTAGCGGGAGACAGACCCAGTACTTC
J: TRBJ2-5
V: TRBV6-6
D: TRBD2
size: -

CDR3: CASSLTLANEQFF
DNA: TGTGCCAGCAGTTTAACCCTTGCCAATGAGCAGTTCTTC
J: TRBJ2-1
V: TRBV28
D: -
size: once

CDR3: CASSLGQGNYGYTF
DNA: TGCGCCAGCAGCTTGGGACAGGGGAACTATGGCTACACCTTC
J: TRBJ1-2
V: TRBV5-1
D: TRBD1
size: -

CDR3: CASSIGQGKNEQFF
DNA: TGTGCCAGTAGTATAGGACAGGGGAAAAATGAGCAGTTCTTC
J: TRBJ2-1
V: TRBV19
D: TRBD1
size: -